This T cell receptor (beta chain) was documented in a study of sequential checkpoint blockade in melanoma. Looking at the study overall: Both treatment sequences were followed by maintenance nivolumab.

Treatment indicated: randomized to nivolumab then ipilimumab (arm A) or the reverse (arm B). None of the patients previously received DNA-damaging chemotherapy. Sorted cells were live CD3+CD8+, lacking CD19 and CD56, from PBMCs. The CDR3 loop spans 14 amino acids. Germline V CDR1 and CDR2: MNHEY, SMNVEV (reference sequence). After removal of 5 bases from V and 8 bases from J, the junction contained 11 bases not matched to a gene. The method was immunoSEQ multiplex PCR; TCRdb's version includes in-frame clones alone and lacks a portion of them. The sample records 40,000 or so clones, about nine tenths being singletons.

This receptor was identified in a human donor with melanoma. The starting material was CD8+ T cells sorted from blood (inferred from file names), obtained from a patient given nivolumab and ipilimumab in sequence. The rearrangement uses TRBV27 and TRBJ1-2, with 7 positions matching TRBD1. The CDR3 loop reads CASSPRQGQEGYTF. DNA of the CDR3: TGTGCCAGCAGTCCCCGACAGGGTCAGGAGGGCTACACCTTC.